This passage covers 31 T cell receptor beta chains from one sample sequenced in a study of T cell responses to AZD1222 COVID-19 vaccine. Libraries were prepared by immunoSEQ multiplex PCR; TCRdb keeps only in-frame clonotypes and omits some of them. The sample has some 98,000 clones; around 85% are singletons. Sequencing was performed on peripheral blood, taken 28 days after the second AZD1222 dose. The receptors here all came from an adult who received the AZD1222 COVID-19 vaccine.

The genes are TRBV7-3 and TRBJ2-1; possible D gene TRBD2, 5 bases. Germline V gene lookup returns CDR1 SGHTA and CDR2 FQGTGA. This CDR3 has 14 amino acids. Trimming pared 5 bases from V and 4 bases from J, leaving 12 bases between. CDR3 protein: CASSRQGRYNEQFF. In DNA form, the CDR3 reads TGTGCCAGCAGCCGCCAAGGGAGATACAATGAGCAGTTCTTC.

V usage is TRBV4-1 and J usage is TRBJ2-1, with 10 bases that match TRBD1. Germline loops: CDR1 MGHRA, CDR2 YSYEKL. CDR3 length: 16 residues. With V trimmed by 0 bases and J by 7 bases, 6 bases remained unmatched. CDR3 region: CASSQDWTGGGNEQFF. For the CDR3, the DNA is TGCGCCAGCAGCCAAGACTGGACAGGGGGAGGGAATGAGCAGTTCTTC.

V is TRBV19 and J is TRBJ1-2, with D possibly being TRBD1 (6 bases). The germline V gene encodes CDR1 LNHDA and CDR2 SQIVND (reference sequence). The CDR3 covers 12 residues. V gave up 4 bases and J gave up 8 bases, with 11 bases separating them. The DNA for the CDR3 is TGTGCCAGTAGTACCGGACAGAGAGGCTACACCTTC. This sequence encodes CASSTGQRGYTF.

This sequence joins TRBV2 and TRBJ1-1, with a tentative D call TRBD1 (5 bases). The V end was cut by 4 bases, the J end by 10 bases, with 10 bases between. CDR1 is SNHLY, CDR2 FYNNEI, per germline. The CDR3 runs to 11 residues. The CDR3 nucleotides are TGTGCCAGCAGTGGGGGCCAGGGAGCTTTCTTT. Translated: CASSGGQGAFF.

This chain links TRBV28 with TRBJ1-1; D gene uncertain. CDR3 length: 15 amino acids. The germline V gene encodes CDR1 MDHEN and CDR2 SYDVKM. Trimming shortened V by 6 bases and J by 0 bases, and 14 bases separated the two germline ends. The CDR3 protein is CASSNLVSMNTEAFF. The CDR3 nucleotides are TGTGCCAGCAGCAATCTGGTATCCATGAACACTGAAGCTTTCTTT.

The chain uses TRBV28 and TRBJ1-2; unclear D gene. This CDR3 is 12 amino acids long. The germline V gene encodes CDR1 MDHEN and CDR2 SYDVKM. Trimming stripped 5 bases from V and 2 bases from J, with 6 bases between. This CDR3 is CASSGINYGYTF. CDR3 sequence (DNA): TGTGCCAGCAGTGGCATAAACTATGGCTACACCTTC.

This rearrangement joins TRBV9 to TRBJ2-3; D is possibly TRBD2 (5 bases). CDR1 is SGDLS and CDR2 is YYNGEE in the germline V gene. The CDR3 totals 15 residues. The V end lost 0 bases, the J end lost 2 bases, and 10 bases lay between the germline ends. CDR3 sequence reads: CASSVGGRDTDTQYF. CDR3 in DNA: TGTGCCAGCAGCGTAGGCGGTCGGGACACAGATACGCAGTATTTT.

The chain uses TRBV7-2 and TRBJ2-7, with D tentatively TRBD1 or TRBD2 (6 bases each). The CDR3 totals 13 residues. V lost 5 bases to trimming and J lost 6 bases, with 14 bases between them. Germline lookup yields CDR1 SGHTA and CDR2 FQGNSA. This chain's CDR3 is CASSGGQWREQYF. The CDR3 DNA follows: TGTGCCAGCAGCGGGGGGCAGTGGCGCGAGCAGTACTTC.

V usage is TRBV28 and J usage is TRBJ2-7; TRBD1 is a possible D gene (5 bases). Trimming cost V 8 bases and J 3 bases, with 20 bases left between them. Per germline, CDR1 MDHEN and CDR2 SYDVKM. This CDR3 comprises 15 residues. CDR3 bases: TGTGCCAGCGGACATACGAAGTTGGGTTTCTACGAGCAGTACTTC. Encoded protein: CASGHTKLGFYEQYF.

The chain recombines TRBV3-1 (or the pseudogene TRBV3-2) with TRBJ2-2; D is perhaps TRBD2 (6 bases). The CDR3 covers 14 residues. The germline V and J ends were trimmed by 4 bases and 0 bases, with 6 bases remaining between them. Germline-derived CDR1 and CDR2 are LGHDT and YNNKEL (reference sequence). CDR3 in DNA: TGTGCCAGCAGCCGCGGGACGAACACCGGGGAGCTGTTTTTT. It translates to CASSRGTNTGELFF.

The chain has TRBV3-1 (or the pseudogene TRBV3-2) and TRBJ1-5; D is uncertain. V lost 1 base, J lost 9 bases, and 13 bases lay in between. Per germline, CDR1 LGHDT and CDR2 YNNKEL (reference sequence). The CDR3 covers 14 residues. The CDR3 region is CASSQVPSNAPQHF. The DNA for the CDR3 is TGTGCCAGCAGCCAAGTCCCCTCGAATGCGCCCCAGCATTTT.

CDR3 region: CASSLTGTRKDTGELFF. In nucleotides, the CDR3 is TGCGCCAGCAGCCTCACCGGGACAAGGAAAGACACCGGGGAGCTGTTTTTT. The rearrangement joins TRBV4-1 to TRBJ2-2, with D perhaps TRBD1 (6 bases). The germline V gene encodes CDR1 MGHRA and CDR2 YSYEKL. The CDR3 totals 17 residues. V lost 4 bases to trimming and J lost 3 bases, with 18 bases between them.

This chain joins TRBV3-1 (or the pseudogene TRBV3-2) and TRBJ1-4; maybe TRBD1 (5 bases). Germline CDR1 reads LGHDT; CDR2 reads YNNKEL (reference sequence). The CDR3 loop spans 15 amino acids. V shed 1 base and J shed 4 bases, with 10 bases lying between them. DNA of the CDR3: TGTGCCAGCAGCCAAGGAAAGGGACTTAATGAAAAACTGTTTTTT. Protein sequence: CASSQGKGLNEKLFF.

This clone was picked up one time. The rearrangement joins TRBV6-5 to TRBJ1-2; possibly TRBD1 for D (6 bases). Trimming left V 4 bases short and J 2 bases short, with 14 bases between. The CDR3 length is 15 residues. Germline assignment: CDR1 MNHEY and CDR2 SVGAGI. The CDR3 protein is CASSSYSGGNYGYTF. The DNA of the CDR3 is TGTGCCAGCAGTTCGTACAGCGGGGGCAACTATGGCTACACCTTC.

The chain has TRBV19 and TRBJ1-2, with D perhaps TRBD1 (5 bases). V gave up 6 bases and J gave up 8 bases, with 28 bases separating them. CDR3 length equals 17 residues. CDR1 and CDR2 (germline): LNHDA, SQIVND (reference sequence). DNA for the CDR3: TGTGCCAGTAGAATGGAACAGGCGGGGGTAGGTCGACGAGGCTACACCTTC. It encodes CASRMEQAGVGRRGYTF. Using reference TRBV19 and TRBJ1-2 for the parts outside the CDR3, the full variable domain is DGGITQSPKYLFRKEGQNVTLSCEQNLNHDAMYWYRQDPGQGLRLIYYSQIVNDFQKGDIAEGYSVSREKKESFPLTVTSAQKNPTAFYLCASRMEQAGVGRRGYTFGSGTRLTVV.

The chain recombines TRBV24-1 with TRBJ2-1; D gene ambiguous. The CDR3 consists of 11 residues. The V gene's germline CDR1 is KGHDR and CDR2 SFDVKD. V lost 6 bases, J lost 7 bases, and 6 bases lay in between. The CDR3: CATSYLNEQFF. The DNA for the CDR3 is TGTGCCACCAGTTATCTGAATGAGCAGTTCTTC.

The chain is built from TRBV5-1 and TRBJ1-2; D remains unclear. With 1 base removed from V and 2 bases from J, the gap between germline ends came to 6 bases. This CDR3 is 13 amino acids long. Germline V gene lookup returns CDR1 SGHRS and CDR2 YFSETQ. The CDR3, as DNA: TGCGCCAGCAGCTTGAACGAGAACTATGGCTACACCTTC. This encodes CASSLNENYGYTF.

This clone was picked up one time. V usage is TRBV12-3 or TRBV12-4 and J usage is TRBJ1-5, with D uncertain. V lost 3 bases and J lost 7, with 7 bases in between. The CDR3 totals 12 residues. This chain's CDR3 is CASSFGKQPQHF. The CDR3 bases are TGTGCCAGCAGTTTTGGGAAGCAGCCCCAGCATTTT.

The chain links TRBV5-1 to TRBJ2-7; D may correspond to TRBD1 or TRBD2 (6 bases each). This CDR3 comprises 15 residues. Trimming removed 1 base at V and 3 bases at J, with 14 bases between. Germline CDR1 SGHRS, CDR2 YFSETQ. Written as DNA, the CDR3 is TGCGCCAGCAGCTTGTTTCCGGGGGCTAGCTACGAGCAGTACTTC. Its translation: CASSLFPGASYEQYF.

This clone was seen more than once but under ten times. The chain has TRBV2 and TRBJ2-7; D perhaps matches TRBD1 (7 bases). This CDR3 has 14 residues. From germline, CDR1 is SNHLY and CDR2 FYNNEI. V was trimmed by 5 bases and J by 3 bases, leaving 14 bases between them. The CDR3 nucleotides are TGTGCCAGCAGTCGCCAGGGGGGTGACTACGAGCAGTACTTC. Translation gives CASSRQGGDYEQYF. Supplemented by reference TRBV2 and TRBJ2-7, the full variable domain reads EPEVTQTPSHQVTQMGQEVILRCVPISNHLYFYWYRQILGQKVEFLVSFYNNEISEKSEIFDDQFSVERPDGSNFTLKIRSTKLEDSAMYFCASSRQGGDYEQYFGPGTRLTVT.

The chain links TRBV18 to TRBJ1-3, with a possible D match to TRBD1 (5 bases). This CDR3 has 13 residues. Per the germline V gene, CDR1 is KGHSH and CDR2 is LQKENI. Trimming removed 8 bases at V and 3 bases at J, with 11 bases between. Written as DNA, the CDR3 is TGTGCCAGCAAAAAGGGGCATGGAAACACCATATATTTT. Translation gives CASKKGHGNTIYF.

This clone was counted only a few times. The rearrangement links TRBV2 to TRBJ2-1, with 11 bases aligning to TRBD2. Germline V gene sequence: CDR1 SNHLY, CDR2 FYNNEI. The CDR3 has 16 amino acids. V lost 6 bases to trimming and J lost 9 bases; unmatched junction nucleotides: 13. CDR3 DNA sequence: TGTGCCAGCAGGCGCCGGACTAGCGGGTCCGGCGGTGAGCAGTTCTTC. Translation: CASRRRTSGSGGEQFF.

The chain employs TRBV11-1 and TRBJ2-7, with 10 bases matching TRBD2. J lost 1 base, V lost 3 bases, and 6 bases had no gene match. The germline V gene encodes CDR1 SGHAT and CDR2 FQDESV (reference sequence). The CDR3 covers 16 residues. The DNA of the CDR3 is TGTGCCAGCAGCTTGCTTGGGACTAGCGCTTCCTACGAGCAGTACTTC. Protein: CASSLLGTSASYEQYF. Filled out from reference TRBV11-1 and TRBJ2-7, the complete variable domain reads EAEVAQSPRYKITEKSQAVAFWCDPISGHATLYWYRQILGQGPELLVQFQDESVVDDSQLPKDRFSAERLKGVDSTLKIQPAELGDSAMYLCASSLLGTSASYEQYFGPGTRLTVT.

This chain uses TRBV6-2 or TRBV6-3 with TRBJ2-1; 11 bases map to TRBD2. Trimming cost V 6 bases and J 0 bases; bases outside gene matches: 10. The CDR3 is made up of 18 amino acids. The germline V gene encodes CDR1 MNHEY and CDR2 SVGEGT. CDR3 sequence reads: CASSHLAGGGSSYNEQFF. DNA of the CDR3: TGTGCCAGCAGCCATCTAGCGGGAGGTGGGAGCTCCTACAATGAGCAGTTCTTC.

DNA for the CDR3: TGCGCCAGCAGGAGGTCCGGACTCCAAGGTGGCGAGCAGTACTTC. Residues: CASRRSGLQGGEQYF. The chain links TRBV5-1 to TRBJ2-7; TRBD2 is a possible D gene (5 bases). The CDR3 has 15 amino acids. Germline V CDR1 and CDR2: SGHRS, YFSETQ. The V end was cut by 5 bases, the J end by 6 bases, with 21 bases between.

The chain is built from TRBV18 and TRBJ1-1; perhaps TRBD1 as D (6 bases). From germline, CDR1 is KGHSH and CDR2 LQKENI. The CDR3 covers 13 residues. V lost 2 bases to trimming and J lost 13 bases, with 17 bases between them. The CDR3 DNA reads TGTGCCAGCTCACCAGGGGGGGCGGGAGATTATTTCTTT. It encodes CASSPGGAGDYFF.

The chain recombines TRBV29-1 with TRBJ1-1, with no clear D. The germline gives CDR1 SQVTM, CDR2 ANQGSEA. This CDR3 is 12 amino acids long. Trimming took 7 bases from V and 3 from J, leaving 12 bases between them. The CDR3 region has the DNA TGCAGCGCCCTACCCCCGGACACTGAAGCTTTCTTT. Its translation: CSALPPDTEAFF. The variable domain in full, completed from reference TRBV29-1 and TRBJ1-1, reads SAVISQKPSRDICQRGTSLTIQCQVDSQVTMMFWYRQQPGQSLTLIATANQGSEATYESGFVIDKFPISRPNLTFSTLTVSNMSPEDSSIYLCSALPPDTEAFFGQGTRLTVV.

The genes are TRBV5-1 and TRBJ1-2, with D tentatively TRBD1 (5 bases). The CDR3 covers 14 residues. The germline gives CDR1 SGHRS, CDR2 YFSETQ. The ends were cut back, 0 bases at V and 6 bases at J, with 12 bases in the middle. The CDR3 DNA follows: TGCGCCAGCAGCTTGGGGGGCACTCAAAATGGCTACACCTTC. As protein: CASSLGGTQNGYTF.

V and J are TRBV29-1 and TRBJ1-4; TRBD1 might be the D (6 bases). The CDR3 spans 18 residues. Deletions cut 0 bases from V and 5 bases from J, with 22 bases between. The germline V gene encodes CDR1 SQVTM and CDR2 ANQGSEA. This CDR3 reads CSVEDYRPGALGNEKLFF. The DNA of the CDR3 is TGCAGCGTTGAAGATTATCGCCCGGGGGCCCTAGGAAATGAAAAACTGTTTTTT.

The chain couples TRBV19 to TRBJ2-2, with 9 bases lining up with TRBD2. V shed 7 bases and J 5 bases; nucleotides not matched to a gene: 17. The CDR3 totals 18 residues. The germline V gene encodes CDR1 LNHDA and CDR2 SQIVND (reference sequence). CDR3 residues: CASTKSSGSFLLTGELFF. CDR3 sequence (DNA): TGTGCCAGTACTAAGAGTAGCGGGAGTTTTTTATTGACCGGGGAGCTGTTTTTT.

The chain's CDR3 is CAWSAMGGPQYF. The CDR3 coding sequence is TGTGCCTGGAGCGCGATGGGGGGGCCGCAGTATTTT. The chain joins TRBV30 to TRBJ2-3; a weak D match, TRBD2 (7 bases). This CDR3 has 12 residues. Germline CDR1 is GTSNPN and CDR2 is SVGIG (reference sequence). The V end lost 3 bases, the J end lost 10 bases, and 14 bases lay between the germline ends.